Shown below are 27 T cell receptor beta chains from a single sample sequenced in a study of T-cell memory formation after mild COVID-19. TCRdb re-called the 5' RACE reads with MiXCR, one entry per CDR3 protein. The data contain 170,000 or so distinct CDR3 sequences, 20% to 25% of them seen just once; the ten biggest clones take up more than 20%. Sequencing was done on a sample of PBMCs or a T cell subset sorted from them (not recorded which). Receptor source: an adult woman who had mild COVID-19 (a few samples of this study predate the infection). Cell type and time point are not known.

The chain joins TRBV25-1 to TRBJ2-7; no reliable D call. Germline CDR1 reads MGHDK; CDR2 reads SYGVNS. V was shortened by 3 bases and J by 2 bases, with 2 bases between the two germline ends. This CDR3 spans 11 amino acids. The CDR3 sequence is CASSDTYEQYF. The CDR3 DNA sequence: TGTGCCAGCAGTGACACCTACGAGCAGTACTTC.

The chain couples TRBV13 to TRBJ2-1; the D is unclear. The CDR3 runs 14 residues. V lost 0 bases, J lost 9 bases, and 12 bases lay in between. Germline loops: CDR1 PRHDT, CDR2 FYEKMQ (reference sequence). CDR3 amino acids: CASSLGAAVGEQFF. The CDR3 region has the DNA TGTGCCAGCAGCTTAGGAGCTGCGGTAGGTGAGCAGTTCTTC. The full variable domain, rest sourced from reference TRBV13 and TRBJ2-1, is AAGVIQSPRHLIKEKRETATLKCYPIPRHDTVYWYQQGPGQDPQFLISFYEKMQSDKGSIPDRFSAQQFSDYHSELNMSSLELGDSALYFCASSLGAAVGEQFFGPGTRLTVL.

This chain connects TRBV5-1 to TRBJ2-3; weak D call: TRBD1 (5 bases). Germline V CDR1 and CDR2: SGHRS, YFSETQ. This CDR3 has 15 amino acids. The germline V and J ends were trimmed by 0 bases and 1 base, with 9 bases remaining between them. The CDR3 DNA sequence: TGCGCCAGCAGCTTGGGGAAAGGGGGCACAGATACGCAGTATTTT. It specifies CASSLGKGGTDTQYF.

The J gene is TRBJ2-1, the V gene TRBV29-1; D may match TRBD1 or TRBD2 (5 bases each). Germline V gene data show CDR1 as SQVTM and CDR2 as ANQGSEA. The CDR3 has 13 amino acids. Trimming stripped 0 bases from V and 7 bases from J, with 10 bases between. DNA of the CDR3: TGCAGCGTTGAAGACAGGGAGTTAAATGAGCAGTTCTTC. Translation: CSVEDRELNEQFF.

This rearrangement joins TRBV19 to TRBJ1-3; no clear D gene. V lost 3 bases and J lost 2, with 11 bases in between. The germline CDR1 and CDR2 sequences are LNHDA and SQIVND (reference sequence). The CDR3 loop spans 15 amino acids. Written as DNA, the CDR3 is TGTGCCAGTAGTATTCGGGCCACTGCTGGAAACACCATATATTTT. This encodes CASSIRATAGNTIYF.

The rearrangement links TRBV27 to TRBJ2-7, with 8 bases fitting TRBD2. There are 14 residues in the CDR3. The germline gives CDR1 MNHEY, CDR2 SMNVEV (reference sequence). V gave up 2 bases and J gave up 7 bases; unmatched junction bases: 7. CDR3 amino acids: CASSLGAGVVEQYF. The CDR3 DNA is TGTGCCAGCAGTTTAGGAGCGGGAGTTGTTGAGCAGTACTTC.

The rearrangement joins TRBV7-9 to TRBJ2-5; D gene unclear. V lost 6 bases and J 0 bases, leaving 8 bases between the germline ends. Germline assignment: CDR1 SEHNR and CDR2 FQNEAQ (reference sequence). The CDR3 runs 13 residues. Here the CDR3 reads CASSSRNQETQYF. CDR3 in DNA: TGTGCCAGCAGTAGCAGGAACCAAGAGACCCAGTACTTC.

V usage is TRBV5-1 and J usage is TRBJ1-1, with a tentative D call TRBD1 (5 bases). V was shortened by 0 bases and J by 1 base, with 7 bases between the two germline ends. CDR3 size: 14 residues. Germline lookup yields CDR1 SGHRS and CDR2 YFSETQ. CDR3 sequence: CASSLGTQNTEAFF. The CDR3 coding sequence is TGCGCCAGCAGCTTGGGGACACAGAACACTGAAGCTTTCTTT.

The CDR3 coding sequence is TGTGCCAGCAGCCAAACCCCTAGGGGGCGAAGGGGGAATACGAAGCAGTACTTC. Translating gives CASSQTPRGRRGNTKQYF. The chain combines TRBV11-2 with TRBJ2-7; 7 bases align to TRBD1. Germline V gene sequence: CDR1 SGHAT, CDR2 FQNNGV. CDR3 length: 18 amino acids. Unmatched junction bases numbered 24, after V lost 5 bases and J lost 8 bases. Combining the CDR3 with reference TRBV11-2 and TRBJ2-7 gives the whole variable domain EAGVAQSPRYKIIEKRQSVAFWCNPISGHATLYWYQQILGQGPKLLIQFQNNGVVDDSQLPKDRFSAERLKGVDSTLKIQPAKLEDSAVYLCASSQTPRGRRGNTKQYFGPGTRLTVT.

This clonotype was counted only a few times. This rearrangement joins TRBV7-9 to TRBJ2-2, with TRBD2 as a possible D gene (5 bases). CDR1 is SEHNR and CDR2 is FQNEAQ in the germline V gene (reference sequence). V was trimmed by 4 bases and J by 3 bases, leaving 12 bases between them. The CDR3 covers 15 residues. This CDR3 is CASSSLPSYTGELFF. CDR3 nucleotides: TGTGCCAGCAGCTCCCTACCTAGCTACACCGGGGAGCTGTTTTTT.

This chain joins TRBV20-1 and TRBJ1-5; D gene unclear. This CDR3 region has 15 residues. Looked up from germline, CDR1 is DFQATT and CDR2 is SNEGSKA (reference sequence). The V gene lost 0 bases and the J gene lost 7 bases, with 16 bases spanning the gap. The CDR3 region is CSARDFAAFGQPQHF. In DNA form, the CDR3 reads TGCAGTGCTAGAGACTTCGCAGCGTTCGGCCAGCCCCAGCATTTT.

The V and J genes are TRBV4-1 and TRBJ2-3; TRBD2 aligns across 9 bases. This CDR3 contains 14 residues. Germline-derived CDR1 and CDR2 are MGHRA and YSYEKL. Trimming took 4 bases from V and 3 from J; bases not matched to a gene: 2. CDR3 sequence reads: CASSPGLATDTQYF. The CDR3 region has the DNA TGCGCCAGCAGCCCGGGACTAGCTACAGATACGCAGTATTTT.

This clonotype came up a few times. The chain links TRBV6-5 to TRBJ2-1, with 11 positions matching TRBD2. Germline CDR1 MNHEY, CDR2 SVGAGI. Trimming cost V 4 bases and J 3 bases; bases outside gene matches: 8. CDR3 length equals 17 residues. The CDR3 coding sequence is TGTGCCAGCAGTTCCCCTCACACTAGCGGGGGCTACAATGAGCAGTTCTTC. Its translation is CASSSPHTSGGYNEQFF.

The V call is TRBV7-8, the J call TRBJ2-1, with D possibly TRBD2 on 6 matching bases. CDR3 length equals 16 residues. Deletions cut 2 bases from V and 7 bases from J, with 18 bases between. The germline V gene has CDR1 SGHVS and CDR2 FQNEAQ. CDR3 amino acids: CASSLFGGTPSNEQFF. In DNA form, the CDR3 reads TGTGCCAGCAGCTTATTTGGGGGGACTCCCTCAAATGAGCAGTTCTTC.

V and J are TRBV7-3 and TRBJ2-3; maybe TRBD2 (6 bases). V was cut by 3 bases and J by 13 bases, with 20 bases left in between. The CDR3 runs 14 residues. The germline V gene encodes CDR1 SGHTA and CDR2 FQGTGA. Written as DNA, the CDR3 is TGTGCCAGCAGCTTTGCAGCGGCCGACGGGGAGGAGTATTTT. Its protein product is CASSFAAADGEEYF.

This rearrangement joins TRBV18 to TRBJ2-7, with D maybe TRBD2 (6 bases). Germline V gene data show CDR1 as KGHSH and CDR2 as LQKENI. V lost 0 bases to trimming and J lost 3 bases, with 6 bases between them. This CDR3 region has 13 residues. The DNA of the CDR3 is TGTGCCAGCTCACCACCGGAGGGCTACGAGCAGTACTTC. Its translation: CASSPPEGYEQYF.

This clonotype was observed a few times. In DNA, the CDR3 is TGTGCCAGCAGCAAACGGATGAACACTGAAGCTTTCTTT. Residues: CASSKRMNTEAFF. V and J are TRBV21-1 and TRBJ1-1. TRBV21-1 corresponds to a pseudogene. CDR3 size: 13 residues.

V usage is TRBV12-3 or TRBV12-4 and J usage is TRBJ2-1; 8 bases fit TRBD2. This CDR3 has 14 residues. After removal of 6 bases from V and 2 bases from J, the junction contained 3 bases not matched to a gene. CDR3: CASRSGGAYNEQFF. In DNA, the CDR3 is TGTGCCAGCAGGTCGGGAGGGGCCTACAATGAGCAGTTCTTC.

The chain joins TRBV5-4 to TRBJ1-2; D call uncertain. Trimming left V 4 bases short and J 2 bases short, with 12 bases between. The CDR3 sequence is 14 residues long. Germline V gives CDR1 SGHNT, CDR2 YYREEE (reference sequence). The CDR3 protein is CASSRDTGNYGYTF. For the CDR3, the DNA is TGTGCCAGCAGCCGCGACACTGGCAACTATGGCTACACCTTC.

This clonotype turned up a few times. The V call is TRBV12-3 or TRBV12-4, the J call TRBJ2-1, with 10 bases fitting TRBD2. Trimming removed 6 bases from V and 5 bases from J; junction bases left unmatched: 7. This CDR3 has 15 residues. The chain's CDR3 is CASRREGLADNEQFF. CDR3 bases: TGTGCCAGCAGGAGGGAAGGACTAGCGGACAATGAGCAGTTCTTC.

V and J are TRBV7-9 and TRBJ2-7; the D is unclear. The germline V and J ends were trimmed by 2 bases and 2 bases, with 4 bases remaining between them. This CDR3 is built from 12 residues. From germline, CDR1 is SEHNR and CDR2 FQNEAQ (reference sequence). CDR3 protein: CASSLRTYEQYF. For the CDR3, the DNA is TGTGCCAGCAGCTTACGGACCTACGAGCAGTACTTC.

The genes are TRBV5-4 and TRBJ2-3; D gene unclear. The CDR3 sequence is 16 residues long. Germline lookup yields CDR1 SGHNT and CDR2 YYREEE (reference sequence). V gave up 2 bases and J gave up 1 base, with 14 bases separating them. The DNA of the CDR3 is TGTGCCAGCAGCTTTGCCGTCGGAGAGGGCACAGATACGCAGTATTTT. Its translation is CASSFAVGEGTDTQYF.

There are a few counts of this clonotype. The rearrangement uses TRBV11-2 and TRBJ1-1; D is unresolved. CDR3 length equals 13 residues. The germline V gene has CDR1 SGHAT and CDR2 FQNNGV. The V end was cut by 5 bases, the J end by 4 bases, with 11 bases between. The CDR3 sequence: CASSAGLGTEAFF. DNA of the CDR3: TGTGCCAGCAGCGCGGGATTGGGCACTGAAGCTTTCTTT.

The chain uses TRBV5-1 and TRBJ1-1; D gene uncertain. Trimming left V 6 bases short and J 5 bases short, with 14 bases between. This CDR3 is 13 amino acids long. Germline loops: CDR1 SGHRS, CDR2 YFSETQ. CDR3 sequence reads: CASTGPDGTEAFF. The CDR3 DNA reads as TGCGCCAGCACCGGGCCGGACGGAACTGAAGCTTTCTTT.

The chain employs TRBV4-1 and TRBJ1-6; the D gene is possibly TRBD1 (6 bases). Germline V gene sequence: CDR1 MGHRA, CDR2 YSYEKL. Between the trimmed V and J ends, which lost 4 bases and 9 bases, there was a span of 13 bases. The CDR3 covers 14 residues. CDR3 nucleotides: TGCGCCAGCAGCCCACAGGGTATCTCTTCACCCCTCCACTTT. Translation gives CASSPQGISSPLHF.

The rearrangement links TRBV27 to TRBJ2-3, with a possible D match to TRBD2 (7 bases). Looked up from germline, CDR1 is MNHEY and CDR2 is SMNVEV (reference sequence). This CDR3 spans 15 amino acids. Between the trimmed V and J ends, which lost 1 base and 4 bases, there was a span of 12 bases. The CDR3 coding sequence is TGTGCCAGCAGTTTATTTGGGGGGGCGGCAGATACGCAGTATTTT. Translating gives CASSLFGGAADTQYF.

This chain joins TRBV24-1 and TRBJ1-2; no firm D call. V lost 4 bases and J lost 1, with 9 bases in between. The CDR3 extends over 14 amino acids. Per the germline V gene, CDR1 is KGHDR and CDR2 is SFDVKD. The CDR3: CATSDHTSNYGYTF. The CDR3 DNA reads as TGTGCCACCAGTGACCATACTAGTAACTATGGCTACACCTTC.